What follows describes a single TCR beta chain. The data are from a study of T cells in Graves' hyperthyroidism and ophthalmopathy. For the diagnoses, clinical symptoms, serum thyroxine and TRAb, thyroid ultrasound and orbital computed tomography were used. The germline CDR1 and CDR2 sequences are SQVTM and ANQGSEA. CDR3 length: 13 amino acids. V lost 3 bases and J lost 2, with 8 bases in between. The TCR beta CDR3 regions underwent amplification using RNA transcripts as the source. The HTBI primer set drove a first-round RT-PCR of the TCR CDR3. TCRdb re-called the multiplex PCR reads through MiXCR, storing one row per CDR3 protein. The repertoire consists of about 710,000 distinct CDR3 sequences, with roughly 15% occurring once and the leading ten covering under 9.5%.

The sample taken for sequencing was blood. This receptor was identified in a man aged 18 to 29 with Graves' hyperthyroidism. The gene calls are TRBV29-1 and TRBJ1-3; a possible D gene is TRBD1 (6 bases). DNA for the CDR3: TGCAGCGTTGACGAGGGGGCTGGAAACACCATATATTTT. Amino acid sequence: CSVDEGAGNTIYF.